This TCR beta chain was found in a study of T-cell reconstitution after alpha-beta-depleted transplantation in children. Regarding the study as a whole: T-cell counts and diversity at one year following transplant were attributed mainly to newly produced T cells. High day-60 TCRbeta diversity in some patients came from surviving recipient T cells and thymic progenitors.

Germline-derived CDR1 and CDR2 are DFQATT and SNEGSKA (reference sequence). The length of the CDR3 is 14 residues. V was trimmed by 5 bases and J by 4 bases, leaving 16 bases between them. The authors prepared the TCRbeta library with unique molecular identifiers. One entry per CDR3 protein results from TCRdb running MiXCR on the PCR reads. The repertoire holds about 830,000 distinct CDR3 sequences, approximately 15% seen once, with roughly 5% in the top ten. Regarding this clonotype: Its antigen is not identified.

Sequencing was performed on PBMCs, mostly from graft donor cells, taken 360 days after TCRalphabeta/CD19-depleted stem cell transplant. This rearrangement joins TRBV20-1 to TRBJ2-3; weak D call: TRBD2 (5 bases). This receptor was taken from a male patient aged 10 to 17 who had a stem cell transplant for acute lymphoblastic leukemia, so the T cells may come from the graft donor. The CDR3 protein is CSAHGSGYADTQYF. CDR3 sequence (DNA): TGCAGTGCTCACGGGTCGGGGTACGCAGATACGCAGTATTTT.